This TCR beta chain appears in the sequencing data of a study of CD8+ T cells in alopecia areata. The overall study: Treated patients received oral tofacitinib, 5 to 10 mg twice daily. Once tofacitinib had been taken for 6 to 18 months, 6 months off drug followed. Percent affected scalp area, the SALT score, rated treated patients' severity.

This clone was seen a handful of times. The treatment is: oral pan-JAK inhibitor, 5-10 mg twice daily. TCR sequencing used cDNA made by reverse transcription of extracted RNA. Assay used: immunoSEQ multiplex PCR; TCRdb lists only in-frame clones, some missing. The sample includes more than 110,000 clones, 45% to 60% of them seen just once. Per germline, CDR1 ENHRY and CDR2 SYGVKD. V trimming: 6 bases; J trimming: 7 bases; junction bases outside the gene matches: 6. The CDR3 is 13 residues long. The specimen comprised CD8+ T cells sorted from blood, sampled at week 4, from a patient treated with tofacitinib. V and J are TRBV10-3 and TRBJ2-1, with TRBD1 identical over 7 bases. This sequence was found in a human donor with alopecia areata. CDR3: CAISYRGVNEQFF. CDR3 DNA sequence: TGTGCCATCAGCTACAGGGGTGTTAATGAGCAGTTCTTC.